A selection of T cell receptor beta chains follows, all from one sample in a study of T cells expressing NK-cell markers. TCRdb reprocessed the 5' RACE reads; each CDR3 protein has one entry and no DNA is given. The table lists some 300,000 distinct CDR3 sequences. Sample: blood T cells: a sorted CD56 or NKG2C T cell subset, CD4+ or CD8+ T cells, or bulk PBMC T cells (not recorded which). These receptors all stem from a man between 18 and 35 years old in good health. Each CDR3 is given with its conserved first and last residue. The order of the fields is V gene, J gene, CDR3 protein.

V: TRBV5-1
J: TRBJ2-5
CDR3: CASSLGSGKEETQYF

V: TRBV12-3/TRBV12-4
J: TRBJ2-7
CDR3: CASRSGTPLREQYF

V: TRBV30
J: TRBJ2-7
CDR3: CAWTGLAVTYEQYF

V: TRBV24-1
J: TRBJ1-5
CDR3: CAAPATAVKPQHF

V: TRBV7-7
J: TRBJ2-1
CDR3: CASSPGTFNNEQFF

V: TRBV6-1
J: TRBJ2-1
CDR3: CASSLAGGRGQFF

V: TRBV5-1
J: TRBJ1-1
CDR3: CASSGTTGGTEAFF

V: TRBV12-3/TRBV12-4
J: TRBJ1-2
CDR3: CASSLFVGSSYGYTF

V: TRBV29-1
J: TRBJ2-6
CDR3: CSVPISPGQISSGANVLTF

V: TRBV7-8
J: TRBJ2-3
CDR3: CASSLVNTSPDTQYF

V: TRBV6-2/TRBV6-3
J: TRBJ1-1
CDR3: CASRDGGLNTEAFF

V: TRBV12-3/TRBV12-4
J: TRBJ2-7
CDR3: CASSRSGQGNNEQYF

V: TRBV30
J: TRBJ2-1
CDR3: CAWMRGHNEQFF